This TCR beta chain was identified in a study of shared T cell receptors in the human thymus. Clones were sequenced by immunoSEQ multiplex PCR, and TCRdb holds only the in-frame ones, with some missing. The sample includes about 710,000 clones, approximately 89% of them seen just once. These data also featured in a second study, about human thymus T cells. That paper adds: Healthy Finnish infants undergoing corrective surgery for congenital heart defects were the donors. Resections removed during corrective heart surgery provided the thymus tissue used. Thymic and blood repertoires seemed to show skewed V and J gene use. Unrelated individuals reportedly shared highly overlapping thymic TCR repertoires.

The material sequenced was thymocytes. This clonotype was sampled from a boy younger than two with a congenital heart defect.

The CDR3, as DNA: TGCAGCGTTGATTGGGGACTAGCGGCCTCCAATGAGCAGTTCTTC. This codes for CSVDWGLAASNEQFF. The V call is TRBV29-1, the J call TRBJ2-1, with TRBD2 identical over 11 bases. This CDR3 contains 15 residues. Germline CDR1 and CDR2: SQVTM and ANQGSEA. V shed 3 bases, J shed 6 bases, and the junction held 7 bases outside the gene matches.